The rows below give T cell receptor beta chains drawn from one sample of a study of blood T cell repertoires in COVID-19. The table came from immunoSEQ multiplex PCR; TCRdb's copy has only in-frame clones and leaves some out. The data show about 340,000 clones, with around 85% seen just once and about 4.2% held by the top ten. The specimen was PBMCs or T cells enriched from blood (not recorded which). The source is a woman aged 40 to 55 with acute COVID-19. The CDR3 runs from the conserved cysteine through the conserved F or W. Fields, in order: V gene, clone size, J gene, D gene, CDR3 protein, CDR3 DNA. A D gene is named only where the DNA matches it firmly. Size tells how often a clone was seen (once, few, many) or the class of an expanded clone, and some rows leave it out.

TRBV19	NA	TRBJ1-1	NA	CASRMTGRGTEAFF	TGTGCCAGTAGGATGACAGGTCGGGGAACTGAAGCTTTCTTT
TRBV19	NA	TRBJ1-6	NA	CASSIGSSYNSPLHF	TGTGCCAGTAGTATCGGGAGCTCCTATAATTCACCCCTCCACTTT
TRBV10-3	NA	TRBJ1-2	NA	CAISEQVDYGYTF	TGTGCCATCAGTGAGCAGGTTGACTATGGCTACACCTTC
TRBV27	NA	TRBJ1-2	TRBD1	CASSPQKGAGYGYTF	TGTGCCAGCAGTCCTCAGAAGGGGGCTGGCTATGGCTACACCTTC
TRBV4-3	once	TRBJ2-2	TRBD1	CASSRDSEGGELFF	TGCGCCAGCAGCCGGGACAGCGAAGGCGGGGAGCTGTTTTTT
TRBV5-1	NA	TRBJ2-1	TRBD1	CASQTGPGQDYNEQFF	TGCGCCAGCCAAACGGGACCGGGACAGGACTACAATGAGCAGTTCTTC
TRBV6-2/TRBV6-3	NA	TRBJ2-5	NA	CASSYGGAAGGEETQYF	TGTGCCAGCAGTTACGGTGGGGCAGCGGGTGGAGAAGAGACCCAGTACTTC
TRBV7-6	NA	TRBJ2-6	NA	CASSLARAGARSGANVLTF	TGTGCCAGCAGCTTAGCTCGGGCAGGGGCCCGCTCTGGGGCCAACGTCCTGACTTTC
TRBV19	NA	TRBJ2-1	TRBD2	CASRSSGGHRYNEQFF	TGTGCCAGTAGATCGAGCGGGGGACACCGCTACAATGAGCAGTTCTTC
TRBV24-1	NA	TRBJ1-1	TRBD1	CATRPGGSNTEAFF	TGTGCCACCAGGCCAGGGGGCTCGAACACTGAAGCTTTCTTT
TRBV19	NA	TRBJ1-5	TRBD1	CASSPDRGRSGNQPQHF	TGTGCCAGTAGCCCGGACAGGGGGCGATCGGGCAATCAGCCCCAGCATTTT
TRBV5-1	many	TRBJ1-1	TRBD1	CASSLGTGGSAFF	TGCGCCTCCTCCCTTGGGACAGGGGGCTCAGCTTTCTTT
TRBV5-4	NA	TRBJ2-3	TRBD2	CASSLPGLVADTQYF	TGTGCCAGCAGCCTACCGGGACTAGTAGCAGATACGCAGTATTTT
TRBV7-3	few	TRBJ2-6	TRBD2	CASSLRSSGSSGANVLTF	TGTGCCAGCAGCTTACGCTCTAGCGGTAGCTCTGGGGCCAACGTCCTGACTTTC
TRBV4-3	NA	TRBJ2-3	NA	CASSQVAKMGHGTQYF	TGCGCCAGCAGCCAAGTGGCCAAGATGGGCCACGGTACGCAGTATTTT
TRBV20-1	NA	TRBJ2-5	NA	CSASVDAEAQYF	TGCAGTGCTAGTGTAGACGCGGAGGCCCAGTACTTC
TRBV2	NA	TRBJ1-1	NA	CASSEKATEAFF	TGTGCCAGCAGTGAAAAAGCGACTGAAGCTTTCTTT
TRBV25-1	NA	TRBJ1-2	NA	CASSDSAGAFLGRSGYTF	TGTGCCAGCAGCGACAGTGCAGGGGCGTTTTTGGGGCGGAGTGGCTACACCTTC
TRBV24-1	NA	TRBJ2-5	TRBD2	CATSRAGGETQYF	TGTGCCACCAGTCGGGCGGGAGGAGAGACCCAGTACTTC
TRBV6-5	NA	TRBJ1-2	NA	CASSYRGGDYGYTF	TGTGCCAGCAGTTACAGGGGAGGGGACTATGGCTACACCTTC
TRBV19	NA	TRBJ1-4	NA	CASERGANEKLFF	TGTGCCAGCGAAAGGGGTGCTAATGAAAAACTGTTTTTT
TRBV25-1	NA	TRBJ1-6	TRBD1	CATQQGGNSPLHF	TGTGCCACCCAGCAGGGGGGTAATTCACCCCTCCACTTT
TRBV25-1	NA	TRBJ2-5	TRBD2	CASSDGLAMLAETQYF	TGTGCCAGCAGTGATGGACTAGCGATGTTGGCTGAGACCCAGTACTTC
TRBV3-1/TRBV3-2	NA	TRBJ1-2	NA	CASSRAGGYTF	TGTGCCAGCAGCCGGGCAGGGGGCTACACCTTC
TRBV7-2	NA	TRBJ2-2	TRBD1	CASSPGTGGYTGELFF	TGTGCCAGCAGCCCGGGGACAGGGGGGTACACCGGGGAGCTGTTTTTT
TRBV6-1	once	TRBJ1-2	NA	CASSESLTALGRYGYTF	TGTGCCAGCAGTGAAAGTCTGACAGCCCTTGGAAGGTATGGCTACACCTTC
TRBV4-3	NA	TRBJ1-5	NA	CASSQERDQPQHF	TGCGCCAGCAGCCAAGAACGAGATCAGCCCCAGCATTTT
TRBV5-1	NA	TRBJ2-2	NA	CASSLTVNTGELFF	TGCGCCAGCAGCTTGACGGTAAACACCGGGGAGCTGTTTTTT
TRBV30	NA	TRBJ2-1	TRBD2	CAFWSGICENEQFF	TGTGCCTTCTGGAGCGGGATCTGTGAGAATGAGCAGTTCTTC